This T cell receptor beta chain is from a study of identical twins. Overall study results and limits: Out-of-frame alpha sequences shared by twins showed excess low generation probability. Sharing of beta out-of-frame sequences by twins showed a weaker excess. For cord blood, abundant beta clonotypes had fewer insertions, unlike memory repertoires, which showed none.

This clonotype was observed many times. Its antigen is unidentified. One entry per CDR3 protein results from TCRdb running MiXCR on the 5' RACE reads. The sample lists approximately 190,000 distinct CDR3 sequences; about a sixth were seen once. Germline lookup yields CDR1 LGHDT and CDR2 YNNKEL (reference sequence). This CDR3 spans 15 amino acids. Losses at the gene ends were 4 bases for V and 8 bases for J; bases not matched to a gene: 9. The sample was also reused in another study, on T cells expressing NK-cell markers. That publication notes: Among eight sequenced donors, seven carried HCMV seropositivity while one was seronegative.

The chain uses TRBV3-1 and TRBJ2-1; TRBD2 agrees at 9 bases. The receptor was isolated from a young woman in good health. The sequencing input was CD8+ T cells sorted from blood. The DNA for the CDR3 is TGTGCCAGCAGCCCCTTTTTAGCGGGAGTGTATGAGCAGTTCTTC. Its translation: CASSPFLAGVYEQFF.